The sequence of this TCR beta chain was determined in a study of blood T cell repertoires in COVID-19. Enrollment of patients from Seattle took place during active infection, with longitudinal follow-up. Assay used: immunoSEQ multiplex PCR; TCRdb lists only in-frame clones, some missing. The sample includes about 97,000 clones, around 87% of them seen just once. Germline V lookup: CDR1 MNHEY, CDR2 SVGAGI. CDR3 length: 13 amino acids. Deletions cut 7 bases from V and 5 bases from J, with 14 bases between. This chain uses TRBV6-5 with TRBJ2-5, with D perhaps matching TRBD2 (7 bases). The sequenced sample was peripheral blood. This clonotype was obtained from a woman in her forties or fifties with COVID-19, enrolled during active disease. DNA for the CDR3: TGTGCCAGCAAGGGAGGGGGGCAGGAGACCCAGTACTTC. This sequence encodes CASKGGGQETQYF.